Listed below are T cell receptor beta chains from one sample, sequenced in a study of blood T cell repertoires in COVID-19. TCRdb's copy holds only in-frame clones and misses some; the assay was immunoSEQ multiplex PCR. This table has over 100,000 clones, 70% to 90% appearing once. Sequencing input: peripheral blood. These receptors were taken from a man aged 50-59 years with active or convalescent COVID-19. The CDR3 runs from the conserved cysteine through the conserved F or W. A D gene is named only where the DNA matches it firmly. Not all rows give a size; the values are once, few, many and, for expanded clones, a class.

TRBV24-1	TRBJ1-2	.	.	TGTGCCACCAGTGATCCGCGGGCTGGGGGCTACACCTTC	CATSDPRAGGYTF
TRBV18	TRBJ1-2	.	TRBD1	TGTGCCAGCTCACCAGGAAGGGGGCACCTGAACTATGGCTACACCTTC	CASSPGRGHLNYGYTF
TRBV18	TRBJ1-1	.	TRBD1	TGTGCCAGCTGTAAGACAGGGGTTAACACTGAAGCTTTCTTT	CASCKTGVNTEAFF
TRBV3-1/TRBV3-2	TRBJ2-3	.	TRBD1	TGTGCCAGCAGCCCACTGGACCGGGACAGGACAGCAGATACGCAGTATTTT	CASSPLDRDRTADTQYF
TRBV7-2	TRBJ2-4	.	TRBD1	TGTGCCAGCAGCTTAGGGGAGGGACAGGGATTGAACATTCAGTACTTC	CASSLGEGQGLNIQYF
TRBV11-2	TRBJ1-5	.	.	TGTGCCAGCAGCTTAGGTTTGGCCGGGCAGCCCCAGCATTTT	CASSLGLAGQPQHF
TRBV19	TRBJ2-5	once	.	TGTGCCACCACGCAGGGGAGCCAGGGGACCCAGTACTTC	CATTQGSQGTQYF
TRBV28	TRBJ1-1	few	TRBD1	TGTGCCAGCAGTTGGGTGGACAGGGCAATAAACACTGAAGCTTTCTTT	CASSWVDRAINTEAFF
TRBV7-8	TRBJ1-5	.	.	TGTGCCAGCAGAACAGACGGTAGCAATCAGCCCCAGCATTTT	CASRTDGSNQPQHF
TRBV5-1	TRBJ2-2	.	TRBD1	TGCGCCAGCACGGACAGGGACACCGGGGAGCTGTTTTTT	CASTDRDTGELFF
TRBV25-1	TRBJ1-3	.	.	TGTGCCAGCACATTGTCTGGAAACACCATATATTTT	CASTLSGNTIYF
TRBV7-7	TRBJ2-5	.	.	TGTGCCAGCAGCTTAAACCCGGACTCACCATTCCAAGAGACCCAGTACTTC	CASSLNPDSPFQETQYF
TRBV28	TRBJ1-1	.	.	TGTGCCAGCGGTAGGAGGGGTATCATGAACACTGAAGCTTTCTTT	CASGRRGIMNTEAFF
TRBV19	TRBJ1-5	once	.	TGTGCCAGTAGTTCCTCCCGACAGATGGGCAATCAGCCCCAGCATTTT	CASSSSRQMGNQPQHF
TRBV9	TRBJ2-5	.	TRBD2	TGTGCCAGCAGCCCGATAGGGACTATTCAAGAGACCCAGTACTTC	CASSPIGTIQETQYF
TRBV9	TRBJ1-1	.	.	TGTGCCAGCAGCGTAGACGGGTTCCGGGGGACTGAAGCTTTCTTT	CASSVDGFRGTEAFF
TRBV3-1/TRBV3-2	TRBJ2-5	.	.	TGTGCCAGCAGCCAAGAGGAGGAATTGGGGACCCAGTACTTC	CASSQEEELGTQYF
TRBV9	TRBJ2-4	.	TRBD2	TGTGCCAGCAGCGGTGAAAGACTAGCGGGGTCGGCCAAAAACATTCAGTACTTC	CASSGERLAGSAKNIQYF
TRBV19	TRBJ1-5	few	TRBD1	TGTGCCAGTAGTATAGTTGGGGACAGGGTCAATCAGCCCCAGCATTTT	CASSIVGDRVNQPQHF
TRBV19	TRBJ2-2	.	TRBD2	TGTGCCAGTAACAGAAAGGGAGGGATCACCGGGGAGCTGTTTTTT	CASNRKGGITGELFF